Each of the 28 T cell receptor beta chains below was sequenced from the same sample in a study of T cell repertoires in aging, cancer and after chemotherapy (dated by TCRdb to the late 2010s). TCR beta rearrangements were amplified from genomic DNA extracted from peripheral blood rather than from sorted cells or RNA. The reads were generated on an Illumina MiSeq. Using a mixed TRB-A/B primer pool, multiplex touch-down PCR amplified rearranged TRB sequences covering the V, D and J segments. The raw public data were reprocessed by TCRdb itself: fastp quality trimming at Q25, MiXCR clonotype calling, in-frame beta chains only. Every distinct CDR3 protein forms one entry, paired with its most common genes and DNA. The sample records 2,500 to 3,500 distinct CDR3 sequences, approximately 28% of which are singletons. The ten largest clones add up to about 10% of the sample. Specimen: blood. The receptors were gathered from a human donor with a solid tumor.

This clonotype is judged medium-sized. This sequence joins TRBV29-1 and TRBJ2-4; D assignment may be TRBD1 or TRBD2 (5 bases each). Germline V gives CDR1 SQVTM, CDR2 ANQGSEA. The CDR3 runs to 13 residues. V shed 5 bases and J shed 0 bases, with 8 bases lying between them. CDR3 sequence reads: CSVTGLAKNIQYF. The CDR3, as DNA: TGCAGCGTTACAGGACTAGCCAAAAACATTCAGTACTTC.

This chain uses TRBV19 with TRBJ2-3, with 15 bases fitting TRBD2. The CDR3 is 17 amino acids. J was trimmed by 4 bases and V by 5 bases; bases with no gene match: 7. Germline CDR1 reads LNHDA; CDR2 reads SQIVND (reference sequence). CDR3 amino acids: CASSRTSGRAIPDTQYF. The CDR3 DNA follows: TGTGCCAGTAGTCGGACTAGCGGGAGGGCCATCCCAGATACGCAGTATTTT.

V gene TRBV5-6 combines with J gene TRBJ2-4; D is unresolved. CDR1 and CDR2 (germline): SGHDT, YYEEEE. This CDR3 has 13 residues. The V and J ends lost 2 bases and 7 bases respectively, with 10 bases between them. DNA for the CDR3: TGTGCCAGCAGCTTCAACACGATCAACATTCAGTACTTC. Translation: CASSFNTINIQYF.

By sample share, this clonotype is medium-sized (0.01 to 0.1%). CDR3 region: CASSLAGLLDEQFF. DNA of the CDR3: TGTGCCAGTAGTTTAGCGGGGCTCCTGGATGAGCAGTTCTTC. This chain connects TRBV19 to TRBJ2-1; TRBD2 matches at 8 bases. Per the germline V gene, CDR1 is LNHDA and CDR2 is SQIVND (reference sequence). Trimming removed 5 bases from V and 8 bases from J; junction bases left unmatched: 8. CDR3 size: 14 residues.

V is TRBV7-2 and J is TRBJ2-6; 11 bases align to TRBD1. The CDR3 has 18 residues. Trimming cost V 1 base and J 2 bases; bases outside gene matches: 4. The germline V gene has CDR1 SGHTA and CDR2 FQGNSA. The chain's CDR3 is CASSLVGTGGAGANVLTF. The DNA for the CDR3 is TGTGCCAGCAGCTTAGTCGGGACAGGGGGGGCTGGGGCCAACGTCCTGACTTTC.

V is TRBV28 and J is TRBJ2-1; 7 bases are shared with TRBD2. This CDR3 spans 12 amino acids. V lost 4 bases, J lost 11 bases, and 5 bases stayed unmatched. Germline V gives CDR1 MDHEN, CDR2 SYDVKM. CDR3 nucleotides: TGTGCCAGCAGTTCGCCCGGGAGGAAGCAGTTCTTC. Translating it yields CASSSPGRKQFF.

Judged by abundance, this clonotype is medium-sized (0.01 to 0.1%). CDR3 sequence (DNA): TGTGCCAGCAGTTACCGAACAGGGGGCGTTGAAGCTTTCTTT. Its translation: CASSYRTGGVEAFF. The chain is built from TRBV6-5 and TRBJ1-1, with 9 bases aligning to TRBD1. The CDR3 contains 14 residues. CDR1 is MNHEY, CDR2 SVGAGI, per germline. J was trimmed by 7 bases and V by 2 bases; bases with no gene match: 5.

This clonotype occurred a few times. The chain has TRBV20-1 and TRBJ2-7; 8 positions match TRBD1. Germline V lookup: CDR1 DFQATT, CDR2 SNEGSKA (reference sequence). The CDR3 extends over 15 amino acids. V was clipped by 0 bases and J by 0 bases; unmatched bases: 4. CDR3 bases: TGCAGTGCTAGAGACCGGACAGGGAACTCCTACGAGCAGTACTTC. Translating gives CSARDRTGNSYEQYF.

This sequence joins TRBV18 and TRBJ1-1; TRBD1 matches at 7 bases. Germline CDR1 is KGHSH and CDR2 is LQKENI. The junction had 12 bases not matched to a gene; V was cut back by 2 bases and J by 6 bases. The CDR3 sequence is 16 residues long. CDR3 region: CASSPGTGDLSAEAFF. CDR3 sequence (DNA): TGTGCCAGCTCACCAGGTACAGGGGACCTGAGCGCTGAAGCTTTCTTT.

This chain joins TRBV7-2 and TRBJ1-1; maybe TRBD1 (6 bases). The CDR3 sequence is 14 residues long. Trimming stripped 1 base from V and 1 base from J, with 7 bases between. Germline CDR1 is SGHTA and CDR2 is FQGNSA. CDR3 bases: TGTGCCAGCAGCTTAGAGACAGGGAACACTGAAGCTTTCTTT. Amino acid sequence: CASSLETGNTEAFF.

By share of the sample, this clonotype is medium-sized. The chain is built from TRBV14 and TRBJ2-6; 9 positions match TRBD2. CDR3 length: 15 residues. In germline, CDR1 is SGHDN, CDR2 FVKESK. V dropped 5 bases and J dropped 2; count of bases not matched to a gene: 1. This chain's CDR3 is CASSEREAGANVLTF. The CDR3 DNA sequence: TGTGCCAGCAGCGAGCGGGAGGCTGGGGCCAACGTCCTGACTTTC.

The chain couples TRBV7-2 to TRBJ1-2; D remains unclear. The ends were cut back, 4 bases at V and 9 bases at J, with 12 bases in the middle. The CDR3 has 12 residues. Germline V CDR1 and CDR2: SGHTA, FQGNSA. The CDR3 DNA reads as TGTGCCAGCAGCTCCCCCCGGGAGAGCTACACCTTC. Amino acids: CASSSPRESYTF.

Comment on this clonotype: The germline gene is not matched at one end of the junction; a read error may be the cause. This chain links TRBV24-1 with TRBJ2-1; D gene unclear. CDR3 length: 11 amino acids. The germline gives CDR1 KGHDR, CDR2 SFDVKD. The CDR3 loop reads CVTSVRHEQFF. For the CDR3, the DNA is TGTGTCACCAGTGTCCGTCATGAGCAGTTCTTC.

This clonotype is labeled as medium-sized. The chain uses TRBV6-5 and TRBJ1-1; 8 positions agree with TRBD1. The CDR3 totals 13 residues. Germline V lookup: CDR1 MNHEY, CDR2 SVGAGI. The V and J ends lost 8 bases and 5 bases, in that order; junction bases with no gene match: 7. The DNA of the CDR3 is TGTGCCAGCCGCGGACAGGGAGAAACTGAAGCTTTCTTT. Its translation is CASRGQGETEAFF.

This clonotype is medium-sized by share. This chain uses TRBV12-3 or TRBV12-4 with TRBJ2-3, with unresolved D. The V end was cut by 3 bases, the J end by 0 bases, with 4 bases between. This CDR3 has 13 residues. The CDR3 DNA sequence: TGTGCCAGCAGTTTTGCTAGCACAGATACGCAGTATTTT. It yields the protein CASSFASTDTQYF.

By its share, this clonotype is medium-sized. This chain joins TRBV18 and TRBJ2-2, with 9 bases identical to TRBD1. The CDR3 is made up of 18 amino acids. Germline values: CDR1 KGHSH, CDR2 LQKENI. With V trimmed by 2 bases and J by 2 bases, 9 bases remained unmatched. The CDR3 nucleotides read TGTGCCAGCTCACCAACAACACAGGGGGCGCTTAACACCGGGGAGCTGTTTTTT. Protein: CASSPTTQGALNTGELFF. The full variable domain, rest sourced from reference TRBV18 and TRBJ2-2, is NAGVMQNPRHLVRRRGQEARLRCSPMKGHSHVYWYRQLPEEGLKFMVYLQKENIIDESGMPKERFSAEFPKEGPSILRIQQVVRGDSAAYFCASSPTTQGALNTGELFFGEGSRLTVL.

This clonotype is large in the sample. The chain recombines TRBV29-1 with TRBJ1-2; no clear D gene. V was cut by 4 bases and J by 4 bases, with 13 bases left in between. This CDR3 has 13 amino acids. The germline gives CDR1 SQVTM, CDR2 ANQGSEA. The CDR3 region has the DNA TGCAGCGTTGTGGTTCGGAGGGCCTATGGCTACACCTTC. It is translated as CSVVVRRAYGYTF.

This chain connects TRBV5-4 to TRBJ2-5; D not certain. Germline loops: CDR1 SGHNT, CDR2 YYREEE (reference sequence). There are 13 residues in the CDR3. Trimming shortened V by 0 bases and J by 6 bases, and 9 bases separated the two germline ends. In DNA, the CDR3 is TGTGCCAGCAGCTTGGCCGGGTCAAAGACCCAGTACTTC. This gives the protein CASSLAGSKTQYF.

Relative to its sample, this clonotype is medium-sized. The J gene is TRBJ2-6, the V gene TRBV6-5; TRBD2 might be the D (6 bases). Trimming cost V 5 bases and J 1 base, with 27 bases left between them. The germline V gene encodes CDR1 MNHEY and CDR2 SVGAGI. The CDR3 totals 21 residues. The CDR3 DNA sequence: TGTGCCAGCAGTACCCTCCAGTGGAGGGAAAGATTTCGGTCTGGGGCCAACGTCCTGACTTTC. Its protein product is CASSTLQWRERFRSGANVLTF.

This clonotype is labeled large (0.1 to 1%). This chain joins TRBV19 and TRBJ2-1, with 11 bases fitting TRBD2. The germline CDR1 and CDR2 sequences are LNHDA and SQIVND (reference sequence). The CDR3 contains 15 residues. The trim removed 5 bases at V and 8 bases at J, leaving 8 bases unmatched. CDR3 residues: CASSVTSGGFDEQFF. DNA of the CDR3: TGTGCCAGTAGTGTCACTAGCGGGGGTTTCGATGAGCAGTTCTTC.

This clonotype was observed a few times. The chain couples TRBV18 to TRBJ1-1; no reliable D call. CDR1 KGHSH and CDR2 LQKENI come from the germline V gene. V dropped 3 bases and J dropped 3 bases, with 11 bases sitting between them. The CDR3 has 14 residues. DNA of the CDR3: TGTGCCAGCTCACCCGGCGGTGGGGACACTGAAGCTTTCTTT. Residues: CASSPGGGDTEAFF.

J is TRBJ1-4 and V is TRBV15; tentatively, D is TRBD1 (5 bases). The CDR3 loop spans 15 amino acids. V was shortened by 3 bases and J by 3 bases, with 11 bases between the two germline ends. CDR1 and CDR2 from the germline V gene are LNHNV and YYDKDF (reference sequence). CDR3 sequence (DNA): TGTGCCACCAGCAGGAGGGGTGAATCTAATGAAAAACTGTTTTTT. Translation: CATSRRGESNEKLFF.

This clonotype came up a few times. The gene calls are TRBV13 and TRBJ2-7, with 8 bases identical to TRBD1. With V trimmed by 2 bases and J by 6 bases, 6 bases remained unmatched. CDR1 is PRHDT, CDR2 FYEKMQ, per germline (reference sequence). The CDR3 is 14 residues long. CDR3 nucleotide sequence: TGTGCCAGCAGCTTACAGGGGGCCATAAGCGAGCAGTACTTC. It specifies CASSLQGAISEQYF.

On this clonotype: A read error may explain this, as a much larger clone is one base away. The DNA for the CDR3 is TGTGCCAGCAGTTATCGGTCCGGGGGCGGGGGGGCAGATACGCAGTATTTT. This gives the protein CASSYRSGGGGADTQYF. J is TRBJ2-3 and V is TRBV6-5; 9 positions match TRBD2. CDR3 size: 17 residues. Trimming took 3 bases from V and 4 from J; bases not matched to a gene: 11. CDR1 and CDR2 (germline): MNHEY, SVGAGI.

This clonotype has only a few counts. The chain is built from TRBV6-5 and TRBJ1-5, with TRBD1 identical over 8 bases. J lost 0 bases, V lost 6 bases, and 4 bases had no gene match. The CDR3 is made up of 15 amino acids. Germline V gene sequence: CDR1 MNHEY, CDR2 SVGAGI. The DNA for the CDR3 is TGTGCCAGCAGGACCGGGACAGGTAGCAATCAGCCCCAGCATTTT. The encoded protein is CASRTGTGSNQPQHF.

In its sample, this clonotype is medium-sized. CDR3 coding DNA: TGTGCCAGCAGTACCCCGAACAGCGGATACTACGAGCAGTACTTC. Protein: CASSTPNSGYYEQYF. V usage is TRBV6-5 and J usage is TRBJ2-7, with D possibly TRBD2 on 5 matching bases. With 5 bases removed from V and 3 bases from J, the gap between germline ends came to 17 bases. Germline values: CDR1 MNHEY, CDR2 SVGAGI. The CDR3 is 15 amino acids.

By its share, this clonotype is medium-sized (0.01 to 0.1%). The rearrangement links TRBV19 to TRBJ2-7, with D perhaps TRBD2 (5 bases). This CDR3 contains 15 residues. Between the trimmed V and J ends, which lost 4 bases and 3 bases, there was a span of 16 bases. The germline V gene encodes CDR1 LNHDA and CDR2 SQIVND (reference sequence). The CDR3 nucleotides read TGTGCCAGTAGTACTAGTCAACTAGGGTTCTACGAGCAGTACTTC. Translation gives CASSTSQLGFYEQYF.

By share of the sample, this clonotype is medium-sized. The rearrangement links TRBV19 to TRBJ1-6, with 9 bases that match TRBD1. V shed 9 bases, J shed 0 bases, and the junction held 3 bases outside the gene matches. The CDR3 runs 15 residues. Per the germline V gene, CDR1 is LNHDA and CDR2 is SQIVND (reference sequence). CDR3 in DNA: TGTGCCAGCGGACAGGGGAGCTCCTATAATTCACCCCTCCACTTT. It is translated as CASGQGSSYNSPLHF.